The 20 T cell receptor beta chains presented below share a single source sample, sequenced in a study of T cell responses to AZD1222 COVID-19 vaccine. TCRdb's copy holds only in-frame clones and misses some; the assay was immunoSEQ multiplex PCR. This table has 85,000 to 120,000 clones, around 86% appearing once. This sample comprised peripheral blood, obtained on day 0 of AZD1222 vaccination. These receptor sequences come from an adult in good health.

V gene TRBV5-4 combines with J gene TRBJ2-5; TRBD2 agrees at 7 bases. The germline V gene has CDR1 SGHNT and CDR2 YYREEE (reference sequence). The length of the CDR3 is 14 residues. V shed 0 bases and J 4 bases; nucleotides not matched to a gene: 3. CDR3 DNA sequence: TGTGCCAGCAGCTTGGGGGGCGGGGGAGAGACCCAGTACTTC. It is translated as CASSLGGGGETQYF.

V and J are TRBV5-5 and TRBJ1-2; 9 bases map to TRBD1. The CDR3 loop spans 18 amino acids. Germline trimming cut 0 bases from V and 1 base from J; bases unmatched to any gene: 10. Germline CDR1 is SGHKS and CDR2 is YYEKEE (reference sequence). Here the CDR3 DNA reads TGTGCCAGCAGCTTGGATAGTTCGGACAGGGGTTATAACTATGGCTACACCTTC. As protein: CASSLDSSDRGYNYGYTF.

The chain carries TRBV14 and TRBJ2-7; D might be TRBD1 (5 bases). The length of the CDR3 is 14 residues. The germline CDR1 and CDR2 sequences are SGHDN and FVKESK. Trimming left V 4 bases short and J 5 bases short, with 15 bases between. DNA of the CDR3: TGTGCCAGCAGCCGCACCCAGGGTATAGACGAGCAGTACTTC. Amino acids: CASSRTQGIDEQYF.

This clone has just one count. This chain joins TRBV4-1 and TRBJ1-2; tentatively, D is TRBD1 (5 bases). Germline V gene sequence: CDR1 MGHRA, CDR2 YSYEKL. V was pared by 1 base and J by 4 bases, with 10 bases between. This CDR3 has 14 residues. Here the CDR3 reads CASSQVGDVYGYTF. CDR3 DNA sequence: TGCGCCAGCAGCCAAGTAGGGGACGTCTATGGCTACACCTTC.

This chain links TRBV5-1 with TRBJ1-2; possible D gene TRBD1, 5 bases. This CDR3 is 15 amino acids long. Germline CDR1 and CDR2: SGHRS and YFSETQ. Trimming took 0 bases from V and 5 from J, leaving 14 bases between them. CDR3 sequence: CASSLGTGLGYGYTF. The CDR3 DNA follows: TGCGCCAGCAGCTTGGGAACAGGTTTAGGTTATGGCTACACCTTC.

The chain couples TRBV5-4 to TRBJ1-2; 7 bases are a match to TRBD1. Germline CDR1 and CDR2: SGHNT and YYREEE (reference sequence). V lost 2 bases and J lost 3; bases outside the gene matches: 10. There are 16 residues in the CDR3. The CDR3 DNA reads as TGTGCCAGCAGCTTAGGTGGGCAGGGGGGTGACTATGGCTACACCTTC. This sequence encodes CASSLGGQGGDYGYTF.

This clone was counted only a few times. The V call is TRBV27, the J call TRBJ2-7, with 7 bases matching TRBD2. The CDR3 consists of 14 residues. Germline V gives CDR1 MNHEY, CDR2 SMNVEV (reference sequence). The ends lost 4 bases at V and 7 bases at J; junction bases unmatched: 10. In DNA, the CDR3 is TGTGCCAGCAGTTCGGCGGGAGCTTTGGGGGAGCAGTACTTC. It encodes CASSSAGALGEQYF.

This clone was counted once. The J gene is TRBJ1-1, the V gene TRBV29-1; the D is unclear. Looked up from germline, CDR1 is SQVTM and CDR2 is ANQGSEA. Trimming pared 7 bases from V and 8 bases from J, leaving 11 bases between. CDR3 length: 10 amino acids. CDR3 in DNA: TGCAGCGCCCCCGGGGTGGAAGCTTTCTTT. This encodes CSAPGVEAFF.

This chain uses TRBV28 with TRBJ2-7, with 9 bases fitting TRBD1. Germline loops: CDR1 MDHEN, CDR2 SYDVKM. The CDR3 consists of 15 residues. J gave up 3 bases and V 2 bases, and 5 bases lay outside the gene matches. In DNA, the CDR3 is TGTGCCAGCAGTTTAGGGACAGGGATTATCTACGAGCAGTACTTC. Its translation: CASSLGTGIIYEQYF.

This clone has a handful of counts. The V call is TRBV5-4, the J call TRBJ2-2; 8 bases agree with TRBD1. CDR3 length: 17 residues. The V gene's germline CDR1 is SGHNT and CDR2 YYREEE (reference sequence). V lost 3 bases, J lost 1 base, and 8 bases stayed unmatched. The DNA of the CDR3 is TGTGCCAGCAGCTCATCATTCGGGACAGGGAACACCGGGGAGCTGTTTTTT. Protein: CASSSSFGTGNTGELFF.

This chain uses TRBV7-9 with TRBJ2-2; the D gene could be TRBD1 or TRBD2 (5 bases each). V was cut by 8 bases and J by 3 bases, with 16 bases left in between. The CDR3 extends over 15 amino acids. Per the germline V gene, CDR1 is SEHNR and CDR2 is FQNEAQ (reference sequence). The CDR3 spells CASATGTRDTGELFF. Written as DNA, the CDR3 is TGTGCCAGCGCCACCGGGACGAGGGACACCGGGGAGCTGTTTTTT.

This chain joins TRBV5-6 and TRBJ2-7, with D maybe TRBD1 (6 bases). Trimming removed 4 bases at V and 4 bases at J, with 9 bases between. The CDR3 has 12 residues. The germline gives CDR1 SGHDT, CDR2 YYEEEE. CDR3 protein: CASSPQGYEQYF. The DNA for the CDR3 is TGTGCCAGCAGCCCGCAGGGGTACGAGCAGTACTTC.

This chain uses TRBV18 with TRBJ2-1; unclear D gene. The CDR3 totals 12 residues. V shed 1 base and J shed 8 bases, with 6 bases lying between them. The germline V gene encodes CDR1 KGHSH and CDR2 LQKENI. CDR3 region: CASSPQTDEQFF. For the CDR3, the DNA is TGTGCCAGCTCACCACAGACGGATGAGCAGTTCTTC.

The chain couples TRBV5-1 to TRBJ1-2; D gene uncertain. Germline V gene lookup returns CDR1 SGHRS and CDR2 YFSETQ. The CDR3 spans 13 residues. V was clipped by 4 bases and J by 8 bases, with 15 bases between them. The CDR3 coding sequence is TGCGCCAGCAGCCTCCCCGACCGAAGGGGCTACACCTTC. It codes for CASSLPDRRGYTF.

The chain joins TRBV11-2 to TRBJ1-4; no reliable D call. Germline V gene sequence: CDR1 SGHAT, CDR2 FQNNGV. Trimming shortened V by 5 bases and J by 7 bases, and 17 bases separated the two germline ends. This CDR3 region has 15 residues. The CDR3 region is CASSTRPLPGEKLFF. The CDR3 nucleotides are TGTGCCAGCAGCACAAGACCCCTCCCGGGTGAAAAACTGTTTTTT. The full variable domain, with the rest looked up from reference TRBV11-2 and TRBJ1-4, is EAGVAQSPRYKIIEKRQSVAFWCNPISGHATLYWYQQILGQGPKLLIQFQNNGVVDDSQLPKDRFSAERLKGVDSTLKIQPAKLEDSAVYLCASSTRPLPGEKLFFGSGTQLSVL.

The DNA for the CDR3 is TGTGCCAGTAGAAGAGTACCTCCATCTAACTATGGCTACACCTTC. It encodes CASRRVPPSNYGYTF. The chain is built from TRBV19 and TRBJ1-2; D is unclear. CDR1 LNHDA and CDR2 SQIVND come from the germline V gene (reference sequence). This CDR3 region has 15 residues. Trimming cost V 6 bases and J 0 bases, with 14 bases left between them.

V is TRBV6-5 and J is TRBJ2-7; D possibly corresponds to TRBD2 (6 bases). Germline CDR1 reads MNHEY; CDR2 reads SVGAGI. The germline V and J ends were trimmed by 4 bases and 3 bases, with 10 bases remaining between them. The CDR3 consists of 13 residues. CDR3 DNA: TGTGCCAGCAGTTTCCCCGGGAGCTACGAGCAGTACTTC. Translation: CASSFPGSYEQYF.

The V and J genes are TRBV3-1 (or the pseudogene TRBV3-2) and TRBJ2-1, with 10 nucleotides matching TRBD2. Looked up from germline, CDR1 is LGHDT and CDR2 is YNNKEL (reference sequence). The CDR3 runs to 14 residues. V lost 2 bases to trimming and J lost 6 bases; unmatched junction nucleotides: 1. This CDR3 reads CASSQSGRGNEQFF. The DNA for the CDR3 is TGTGCCAGCAGCCAAAGCGGGAGGGGCAATGAGCAGTTCTTC.

The chain links TRBV10-3 to TRBJ1-2; possible D gene TRBD1, 5 bases. CDR1 and CDR2 from the germline V gene are ENHRY and SYGVKD. With 3 bases removed from V and 0 bases from J, the gap between germline ends came to 8 bases. The length of the CDR3 is 14 residues. CDR3 sequence reads: CAISEQAANYGYTF. DNA of the CDR3: TGTGCCATCAGTGAACAGGCAGCTAACTATGGCTACACCTTC.

V is TRBV28 and J is TRBJ1-4; no clear D. CDR1 and CDR2 from the germline V gene are MDHEN and SYDVKM. There are 12 residues in the CDR3. The V gene lost 10 bases and the J gene lost 6 bases, with 12 bases spanning the gap. As DNA, the CDR3 is TGTGCCACCCAACTGGGGTATGAAAAACTGTTTTTT. Translation gives CATQLGYEKLFF.